This T cell receptor (beta chain) was captured in a study of T cell repertoires in cytomegalovirus infection. The CDR3 is made up of 13 amino acids. The V end lost 4 bases, the J end lost 8 bases, and 14 bases lay between the germline ends. Germline V gives CDR1 MNHEY, CDR2 SVGEGT. TCRdb passed the reads through MiXCR, listing each CDR3 protein once. The table shows around 770,000 distinct CDR3 sequences, with roughly 28% occurring only once. A word on this clonotype: Its specificity is unknown.

Notes on the study in general: Dominating the ex vivo response were HLA-C-restricted CMV-specific TCR beta clonotypes.

The clonotype originates from a human donor in good health (CMV status not recorded). Some clones in this sample may be carry-over from other donors' samples. The genes are TRBV6-2 or TRBV6-3 and TRBJ1-1; perhaps TRBD1 as D (6 bases). The sample consisted of cultured CD8+ T cells from PBMCs, taken from culture after CMV antigen stimulation. The CDR3 DNA reads TGTGCCAGCAGTTCCCCAGGGGCCAGAGAAGCTTTCTTT. It translates to CASSSPGAREAFF.